The source of this T cell receptor beta chain is a study of T cell changes during pregnancy in multiple sclerosis (dated by TCRdb to the late 2010s). Looking at the study overall: In women with multiple sclerosis, the researchers looked at how the T cell repertoire shifted as pregnancy progressed.

Library generation was performed with the immunoSEQ multiplex PCR assay. TCRdb holds this immuneACCESS table with in-frame rearrangements only. Some clones are missing; in checked studies, unresolved V genes explain under half, and the rest has no known cause. The sample records 70,000 to 100,000 clones, over 80% of which are singletons. Together, the top ten hold more than 1% of the sample. Deletion took 2 bases off V and 0 bases off J, with a span of 8 bases between the germline ends. The germline V gene encodes CDR1 MNHNS and CDR2 SASEGT. From its cysteine to its phenylalanine, the CDR3 spans 16 amino acids. Only the CDR3 region is kept as DNA, spanning 48 bases read in frame from base 1. A note on this clone: The antigen it binds to is not known. Base qualities are not provided; no much larger clone lies one nucleotide away.

The receptor comes from a female donor with multiple sclerosis, enrolled in a pregnancy study. Sequenced material: peripheral blood, taken in the first trimester of pregnancy. The chain is encoded by TRBV6-1 joined to TRBJ2-6, with a tentative D gene TRBD2 over 5 matching bases. The CDR3 has the sequence CASSERGYSGANVLTF. The DNA is as follows: TGTGCCAGCAGTGAACGGGGTTACTCTGGGGCCAACGTCCTGACTTTC.